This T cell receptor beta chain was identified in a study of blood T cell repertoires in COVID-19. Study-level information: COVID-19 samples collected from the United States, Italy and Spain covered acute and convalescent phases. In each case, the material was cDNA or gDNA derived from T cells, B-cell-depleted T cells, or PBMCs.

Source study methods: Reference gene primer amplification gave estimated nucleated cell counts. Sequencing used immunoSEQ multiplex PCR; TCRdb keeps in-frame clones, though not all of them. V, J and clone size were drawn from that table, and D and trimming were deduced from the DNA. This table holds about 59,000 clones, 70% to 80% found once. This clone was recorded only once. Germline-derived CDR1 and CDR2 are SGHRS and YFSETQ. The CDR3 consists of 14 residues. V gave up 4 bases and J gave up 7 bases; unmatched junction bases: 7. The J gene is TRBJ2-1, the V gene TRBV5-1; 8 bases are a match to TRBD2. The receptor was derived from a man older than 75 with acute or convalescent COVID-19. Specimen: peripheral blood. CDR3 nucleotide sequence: TGCGCCAGCAGCCGAAGCGGGGGTGGGAATGAGCAGTTCTTC. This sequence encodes CASSRSGGGNEQFF.